Listed here are 8 T cell receptor beta chains from one sample, sequenced in a study of metastatic and nonmetastatic thyroid tumors. Nobody among the patients had been given any treatment before thyroid surgery. From the PCR reads, TCRdb re-called clones with MiXCR. The repertoire holds some 20,000 clones, with approximately 34% as singletons. The sequencing sample was made of tumor tissue. These receptors were obtained from a female donor with papillary thyroid cancer or a benign thyroid nodule (not recorded which). Some clones in this sample may be carry-over from other donors' samples.

The sample holds a few counts of this clone. The V and J genes are TRBV6-2 or TRBV6-3 and TRBJ2-3, with TRBD1 matching 10 bases. V was clipped by 7 bases and J by 2 bases; unmatched bases: 12. The CDR3 has 17 residues. Germline CDR1 is MNHEY and CDR2 is SVGEGT. The CDR3 DNA is TGTGCCAGCACCCCCGGCCTTGGGACAGGGGTCACAGATACGCAGTATTTT. Protein: CASTPGLGTGVTDTQYF.

CDR3 loop: CASSLGGLRRTFKSSGANVLTF. As DNA, the CDR3 is TGCGCCAGCAGCTTGGGGGGCCTGCGACGGACTTTCAAAAGCTCTGGGGCCAACGTCCTGACTTTC. This chain links TRBV5-1 with TRBJ2-6; D possibly matches TRBD1 or TRBD2 (5 bases each). Germline V gene data show CDR1 as SGHRS and CDR2 as YFSETQ. V lost 0 bases and J 0 bases, leaving 25 bases between the germline ends. This CDR3 region has 22 residues. Full variable domain (missing parts from reference TRBV5-1 and TRBJ2-6): KAGVTQTPRYLIKTRGQQVTLSCSPISGHRSVSWYQQTPGQGLQFLFEYFSETQRNKGNFPGRFSGRQFSNSRSEMNVSTLELGDSALYLCASSLGGLRRTFKSSGANVLTFGAGSRLTVL.

This clone occurred many times. The genes are TRBV6-5 and TRBJ2-1, with 7 bases matching TRBD2. The trim removed 4 bases at V and 3 bases at J, leaving 9 bases unmatched. The CDR3 sequence is 16 residues long. CDR1 and CDR2 (germline): MNHEY, SVGAGI. The CDR3 DNA sequence: TGTGCCAGCAGTTCGGACGGGGCGGGAGTCTACAATGAGCAGTTCTTC. Translated: CASSSDGAGVYNEQFF.

The rearrangement joins TRBV20-1 to TRBJ1-3; D is unclear. CDR1 and CDR2 (germline): DFQATT, SNEGSKA (reference sequence). The CDR3 spans 16 residues. The V end lost 3 bases, the J end lost 2 bases, and 17 bases lay between the germline ends. The DNA of the CDR3 is TGCAGTGCTAGGGAGACCGGATGGCACGCTGGAAACACCATATATTTT. Protein product: CSARETGWHAGNTIYF.

V and J are TRBV7-2 and TRBJ2-5; the match to TRBD2 covers 12 bases. Unmatched junction bases numbered 4, after V lost 4 bases and J lost 4 bases. The CDR3 is 15 amino acids. Per germline, CDR1 SGHTA and CDR2 FQGNSA. CDR3 residues: CASSSSGGGGETQYF. Here the CDR3 DNA reads TGTGCCAGCAGCTCTAGCGGGGGGGGCGGAGAGACCCAGTACTTC.

J is TRBJ1-1 and V is TRBV6-2 or TRBV6-3, with a tentative D call TRBD1 (6 bases). Germline V gene lookup returns CDR1 MNHEY and CDR2 SVGEGT. Trimming took off 10 bases at V and 8 bases at J, with 8 bases between the two ends. The CDR3 sequence is 9 residues long. The CDR3 sequence: CAIGTEAFF. Written as DNA, the CDR3 is TGTGCCATCGGGACAGAAGCTTTCTTT.

This chain uses TRBV7-3 with TRBJ2-3; 7 bases line up with TRBD2. The germline V gene encodes CDR1 SGHTA and CDR2 FQGTGA. This CDR3 comprises 14 residues. J gave up 2 bases and V 5 bases, and 4 bases lay outside the gene matches. CDR3 in DNA: TGTGCCAGCAGCCCGCTAGCGGACACAGATACGCAGTATTTT. This encodes CASSPLADTDTQYF.

This clone was seen a few times. In nucleotides, the CDR3 is TGTGCCAGCAGCCCGAGGACTAGCGGGAATGTCCTCGAGCAGTACTTC. Protein: CASSPRTSGNVLEQYF. The chain combines TRBV11-2 with TRBJ2-7; the match to TRBD2 covers 12 bases. With V trimmed by 5 bases and J by 6 bases, 11 bases remained unmatched. The CDR3 is made up of 16 amino acids. Germline V lookup: CDR1 SGHAT, CDR2 FQNNGV.